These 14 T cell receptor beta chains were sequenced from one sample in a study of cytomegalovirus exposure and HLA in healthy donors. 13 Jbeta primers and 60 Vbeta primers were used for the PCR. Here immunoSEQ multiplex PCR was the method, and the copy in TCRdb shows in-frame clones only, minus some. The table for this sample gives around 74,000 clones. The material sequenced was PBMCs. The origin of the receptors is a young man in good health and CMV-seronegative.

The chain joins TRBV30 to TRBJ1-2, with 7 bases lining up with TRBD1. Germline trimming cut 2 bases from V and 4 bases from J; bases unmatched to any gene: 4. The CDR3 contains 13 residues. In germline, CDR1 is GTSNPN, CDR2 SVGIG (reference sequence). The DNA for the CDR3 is TGTGCCTGGAGTCCCACAGGGGTCTATGGCTACACCTTC. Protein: CAWSPTGVYGYTF. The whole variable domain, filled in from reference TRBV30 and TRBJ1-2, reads SQTIHQWPATLVQPVGSPLSLECTVEGTSNPNLYWYRQAAGRGLQLLFYSVGIGQISSEVPQNLSASRPQDRQFILSSKKLLLSDSGFYLCAWSPTGVYGYTFGSGTRLTVV.

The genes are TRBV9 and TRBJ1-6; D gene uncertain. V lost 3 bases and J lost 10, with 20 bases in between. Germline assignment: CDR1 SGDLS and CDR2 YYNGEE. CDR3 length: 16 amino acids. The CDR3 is CASSEAEAVTGSPLHF. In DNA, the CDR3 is TGTGCCAGCAGCGAGGCGGAGGCAGTAACGGGATCACCCCTCCACTTT.

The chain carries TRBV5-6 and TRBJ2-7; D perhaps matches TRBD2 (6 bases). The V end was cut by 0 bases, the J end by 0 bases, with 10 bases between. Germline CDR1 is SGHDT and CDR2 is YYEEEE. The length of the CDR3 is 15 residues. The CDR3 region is CASSLVEGISYEQYF. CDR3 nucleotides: TGTGCCAGCAGCTTGGTGGAGGGGATCTCCTACGAGCAGTACTTC.

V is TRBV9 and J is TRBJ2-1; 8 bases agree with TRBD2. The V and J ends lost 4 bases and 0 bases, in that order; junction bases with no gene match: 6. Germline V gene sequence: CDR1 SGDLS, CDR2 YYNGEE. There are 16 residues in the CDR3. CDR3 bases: TGTGCCAGCAGCCCCCAGCGGGAGCCCTCCTACAATGAGCAGTTCTTC. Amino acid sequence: CASSPQREPSYNEQFF.

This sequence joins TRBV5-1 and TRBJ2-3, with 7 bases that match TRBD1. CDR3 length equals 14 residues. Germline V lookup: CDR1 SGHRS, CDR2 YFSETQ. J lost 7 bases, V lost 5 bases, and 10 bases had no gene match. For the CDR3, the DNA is TGCGCCAGCAGAACTCTAGAGGGGGCTAATACGCAGTATTTT. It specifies CASRTLEGANTQYF.

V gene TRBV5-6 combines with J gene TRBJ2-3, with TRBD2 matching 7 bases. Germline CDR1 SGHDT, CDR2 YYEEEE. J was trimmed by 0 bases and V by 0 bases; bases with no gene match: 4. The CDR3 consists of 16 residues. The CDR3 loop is CASSLALAASTDTQYF. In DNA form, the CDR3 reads TGTGCCAGCAGCTTGGCCCTAGCGGCCAGCACAGATACGCAGTATTTT.

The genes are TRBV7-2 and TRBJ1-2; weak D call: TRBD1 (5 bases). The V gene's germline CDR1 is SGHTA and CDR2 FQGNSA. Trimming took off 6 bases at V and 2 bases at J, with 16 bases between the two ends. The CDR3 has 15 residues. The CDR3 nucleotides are TGTGCCAGCAGTCAACCCCCCCCAGGGAACTATGGCTACACCTTC. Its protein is CASSQPPPGNYGYTF.

This CDR3 reads CASSYSYTSYEQYF. For the CDR3, the DNA is TGTGCCAGCAGTTACTCGTACACCTCCTACGAGCAGTACTTC. V gene TRBV6-5 combines with J gene TRBJ2-7; D gene unclear. Germline assignment: CDR1 MNHEY and CDR2 SVGAGI. The length of the CDR3 is 14 residues. V was trimmed by 0 bases and J by 0 bases, leaving 6 bases between them.

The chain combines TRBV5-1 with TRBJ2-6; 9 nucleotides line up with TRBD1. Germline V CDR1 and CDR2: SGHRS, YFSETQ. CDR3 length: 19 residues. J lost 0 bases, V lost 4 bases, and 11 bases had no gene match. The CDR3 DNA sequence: TGCGCCAGCAGCACTGGACAGGGGCGTCTGTTCTCTGGGGCCAACGTCCTGACTTTC. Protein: CASSTGQGRLFSGANVLTF.

CDR3 amino acids: CASRESSGGANEKLFF. The CDR3, as DNA: TGTGCCAGCAGAGAATCATCAGGGGGCGCTAATGAAAAACTGTTTTTT. J is TRBJ1-4 and V is TRBV6-1; 8 bases align to TRBD1. Germline V gene lookup returns CDR1 MNHNS and CDR2 SASEGT. Trimming removed 6 bases from V and 3 bases from J; junction bases left unmatched: 9. CDR3 length: 16 amino acids.

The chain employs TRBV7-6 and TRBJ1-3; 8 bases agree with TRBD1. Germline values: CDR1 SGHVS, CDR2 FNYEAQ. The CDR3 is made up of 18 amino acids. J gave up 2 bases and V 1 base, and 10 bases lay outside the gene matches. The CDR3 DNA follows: TGTGCCAGCAGCTTAGGGGGGGGGACAGGACCCCCTGGAAACACCATATATTTT. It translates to CASSLGGGTGPPGNTIYF.

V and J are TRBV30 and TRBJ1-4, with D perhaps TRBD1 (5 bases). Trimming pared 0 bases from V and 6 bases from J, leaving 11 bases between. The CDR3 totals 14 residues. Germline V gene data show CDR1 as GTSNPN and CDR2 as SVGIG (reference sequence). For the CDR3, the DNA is TGTGCCTGGAGTGTCTCGACAGCCTATGAAAAACTGTTTTTT. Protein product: CAWSVSTAYEKLFF.

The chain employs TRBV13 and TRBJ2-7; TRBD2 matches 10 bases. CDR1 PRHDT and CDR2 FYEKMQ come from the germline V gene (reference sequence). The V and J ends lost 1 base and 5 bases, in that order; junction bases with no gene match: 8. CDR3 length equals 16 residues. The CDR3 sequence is CASSLESSGGANEQYF. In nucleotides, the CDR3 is TGTGCCAGCAGCTTAGAATCGAGCGGGGGGGCCAACGAGCAGTACTTC.

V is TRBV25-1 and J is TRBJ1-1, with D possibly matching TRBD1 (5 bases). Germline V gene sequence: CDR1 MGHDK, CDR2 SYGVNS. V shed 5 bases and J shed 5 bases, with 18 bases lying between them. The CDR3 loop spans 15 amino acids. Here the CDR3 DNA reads TGTGCCAGCAGTTCGTCCCGGGGGGGGGATACTGAAGCTTTCTTT. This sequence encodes CASSSSRGGDTEAFF.